A single sample gave rise to the 27 T cell receptor beta chains below, sequenced in a study of cytomegalovirus exposure and HLA in healthy donors. PCR amplification relied on 60 Vbeta primers (plus 13 Jbeta primers). Repertoires were generated with immunoSEQ multiplex PCR, while TCRdb's copy carries only in-frame clones and drops some. There are 80,000 to 130,000 clones in the sample; around 84% occur only once, and more than 0.95% lies in the top ten. Sequencing was performed on PBMCs. The receptors here all came from a woman aged 18 to 35 in good health and CMV-seronegative.

This clone was found once. V and J are TRBV5-5 and TRBJ2-3; 9 bases align to TRBD1. Germline CDR1 reads SGHKS; CDR2 reads YYEKEE (reference sequence). The V segment lost 0 bases and the J segment 2 bases; nucleotides outside the gene matches: 10. The CDR3 has 18 residues. The CDR3 is CASSLAVIGTGFTDTQYF. The CDR3 nucleotides read TGTGCCAGCAGCTTGGCCGTCATTGGGACAGGGTTCACAGATACGCAGTATTTT.

V usage is TRBV7-9 and J usage is TRBJ2-5; D is possibly TRBD2 (5 bases). Trimming pared 3 bases from V and 4 bases from J, leaving 21 bases between. The CDR3 spans 17 residues. Germline V CDR1 and CDR2: SEHNR, FQNEAQ (reference sequence). The CDR3 here is CASSLWAIEGYGETQYF. DNA for the CDR3: TGTGCCAGCAGCTTGTGGGCAATAGAGGGTTATGGAGAGACCCAGTACTTC. Based on the CDR3 plus reference TRBV7-9 and TRBJ2-5, the full variable domain is DTGVSQNPRHKITKRGQNVTFRCDPISEHNRLYWYRQTLGQGPEFLTYFQNEAQLEKSRLLSDRFSAERPKGSFSTLEIQRTEQGDSAMYLCASSLWAIEGYGETQYFGPGTRLLVL.

The chain joins TRBV7-2 to TRBJ1-2; 7 bases are shared with TRBD1. The V gene's germline CDR1 is SGHTA and CDR2 FQGNSA. V trimming: 1 base; J trimming: 4 bases; junction bases outside the gene matches: 3. This CDR3 is 14 amino acids long. The CDR3 DNA sequence: TGTGCCAGCAGCTTAGACCGGGACAGCTATGGCTACACCTTC. Translated: CASSLDRDSYGYTF.

The chain carries TRBV15 and TRBJ2-5; D may be TRBD1 or TRBD2 (6 bases each). The better agreement between TRBJ2-7 and the DNA end casts doubt on the J call. This CDR3 is 18 amino acids long. Germline V gives CDR1 LNHNV, CDR2 YYDKDF (reference sequence). The CDR3 coding sequence is TGTGCCACCAGCAGTACCGCACCGGACAGAAGGGGGGACTACGAGCAGTACTTC. As protein: CATSSTAPDRRGDYEQYF.

This sequence joins TRBV4-1 and TRBJ2-1; 9 bases match TRBD2. This CDR3 contains 19 residues. Per germline, CDR1 MGHRA and CDR2 YSYEKL. J gave up 0 bases and V 0 bases, and 9 bases lay outside the gene matches. CDR3 DNA sequence: TGCGCCAGCAGCCAAGATGTCGGACTAGCGATTTCCTCCTACAATGAGCAGTTCTTC. This encodes CASSQDVGLAISSYNEQFF.

This chain uses TRBV7-2 with TRBJ2-1; 8 nucleotides align to TRBD1. V trimming: 1 base; J trimming: 5 bases; junction bases outside the gene matches: 13. From germline, CDR1 is SGHTA and CDR2 FQGNSA. The CDR3 is 18 residues long. The CDR3 DNA is TGTGCCAGCAGCTTAGTAGCAGGGGGCGCGGTTATGGACAATGAGCAGTTCTTC. It codes for CASSLVAGGAVMDNEQFF.

This clone was observed many times. As DNA, the CDR3 is TGCGCCAGCAGCCAAGGGGACAGCGTCTCTGGGGCCAACGTCCTGACTTTC. Protein product: CASSQGDSVSGANVLTF. The J gene is TRBJ2-6, the V gene TRBV4-3, with TRBD1 matching 7 bases. Trimming took 1 base from V and 0 from J; bases not matched to a gene: 3. CDR1 and CDR2 from the germline V gene are LGHNA and YSLEER. The CDR3 spans 17 residues.

This clone was seen more than once but under ten times. V is TRBV5-4 and J is TRBJ1-3; D gene ambiguous. Trimming pared 0 bases from V and 2 bases from J, leaving 6 bases between. This CDR3 comprises 14 residues. Germline V gene sequence: CDR1 SGHNT, CDR2 YYREEE (reference sequence). In nucleotides, the CDR3 is TGTGCCAGCAGCTTGGGGAGTACTGGAAACACCATATATTTT. It encodes CASSLGSTGNTIYF. Complete variable domain (other parts from reference TRBV5-4 and TRBJ1-3): ETGVTQSPTHLIKTRGQQVTLRCSSQSGHNTVSWYQQALGQGPQFIFQYYREEENGRGNFPPRFSGLQFPNYSSELNVNALELDDSALYLCASSLGSTGNTIYFGEGSWLTVV.

This clone was found once. The chain is built from TRBV2 and TRBJ2-3, with TRBD2 matching over 10 bases. CDR3 length: 13 amino acids. Per germline, CDR1 SNHLY and CDR2 FYNNEI. V was pared by 9 bases and J by 3 bases, with 3 bases of the junction left unmatched. The CDR3 DNA reads TGTGCCAGGAATAGCGGGGGGACAGATACGCAGTATTTT. This codes for CARNSGGTDTQYF.

The chain carries TRBV29-1 and TRBJ2-3; 8 bases are shared with TRBD1. The trim removed 1 base at V and 2 bases at J, leaving 5 bases unmatched. Germline CDR1 and CDR2: SQVTM and ANQGSEA. The CDR3 consists of 15 residues. The CDR3 nucleotides are TGCAGCGTTGAAGGAGCAGGGGGCCCCACAGATACGCAGTATTTT. Protein: CSVEGAGGPTDTQYF.

This chain's CDR3 is CASSSQGSSYEQYF. The CDR3 DNA reads TGTGCCAGCAGTTCACAGGGTAGCTCCTACGAGCAGTACTTC. The chain recombines TRBV28 with TRBJ2-7; tentative D call: TRBD1 (6 bases). Germline values: CDR1 MDHEN, CDR2 SYDVKM. Trimming removed 4 bases from V and 0 bases from J, with 10 bases in between. CDR3 size: 14 residues.

V usage is TRBV5-8 and J usage is TRBJ2-7; 8 positions agree with TRBD1. The CDR3 totals 16 residues. Germline assignment: CDR1 SGHTS and CDR2 YDEGEE. The J segment lost 0 bases and the V segment lost 0 bases, leaving 5 bases of the junction unmatched. For the CDR3, the DNA is TGTGCCAGCAGCTTGGATTTTGGGACAGGCTCCTACGAGCAGTACTTC. Amino acid sequence: CASSLDFGTGSYEQYF.

This chain connects TRBV5-5 to TRBJ2-1; TRBD2 matches 10 bases. This CDR3 spans 17 amino acids. With V trimmed by 4 bases and J by 2 bases, 9 bases remained unmatched. Germline V gives CDR1 SGHKS, CDR2 YYEKEE (reference sequence). The CDR3 protein is CASSRMVAGGPYNEQFF. The DNA of the CDR3 is TGTGCCAGCAGCAGGATGGTAGCGGGGGGACCCTACAATGAGCAGTTCTTC.

V gene TRBV5-1 combines with J gene TRBJ2-3; the D is unclear. This CDR3 is 14 amino acids long. Deletions cut 0 bases from V and 3 bases from J, with 8 bases between. CDR1 is SGHRS, CDR2 YFSETQ, per germline. CDR3 residues: CASSLAILTDTQYF. CDR3 DNA: TGCGCCAGCAGCTTGGCAATCCTAACAGATACGCAGTATTTT.

The chain joins TRBV29-1 to TRBJ2-4; 13 bases are shared with TRBD2. Germline loops: CDR1 SQVTM, CDR2 ANQGSEA. The length of the CDR3 is 17 residues. V shed 4 bases and J 0 bases; nucleotides not matched to a gene: 6. In DNA, the CDR3 is TGCAGCGTTGCCGGACTAGCGGGGGCCCTAGCCAAAAACATTCAGTACTTC. Translation: CSVAGLAGALAKNIQYF. The full variable domain, with the rest looked up from reference TRBV29-1 and TRBJ2-4, is SAVISQKPSRDICQRGTSLTIQCQVDSQVTMMFWYRQQPGQSLTLIATANQGSEATYESGFVIDKFPISRPNLTFSTLTVSNMSPEDSSIYLCSVAGLAGALAKNIQYFGAGTRLSVL.

V usage is TRBV4-3 and J usage is TRBJ1-5; D remains ambiguous. The V end lost 1 base, the J end lost 3 bases, and 16 bases lay between the germline ends. The CDR3 spans 17 residues. CDR1 is LGHNA and CDR2 is YSLEER in the germline V gene. As DNA, the CDR3 is TGCGCCAGCAGCCAAGGACCGGGGTGGGTCGACAATCAGCCCCAGCATTTT. Its translation is CASSQGPGWVDNQPQHF.

This chain joins TRBV7-3 and TRBJ2-2; TRBD1 matches at 12 bases. The length of the CDR3 is 18 residues. Germline CDR1 reads SGHTA; CDR2 reads FQGTGA. V shed 5 bases, J shed 6 bases, and the junction held 13 bases outside the gene matches. The CDR3 here is CASSTRDRGRGLPGELFF. CDR3 bases: TGTGCCAGCAGCACCCGGGACAGGGGGCGCGGTCTACCCGGGGAGCTGTTTTTT.

The gene calls are TRBV7-8 and TRBJ1-1; D unresolved. Germline CDR1 is SGHVS and CDR2 is FQNEAQ. The CDR3 runs to 12 residues. The V gene lost 4 bases and the J gene lost 8 bases, with 11 bases spanning the gap. DNA for the CDR3: TGTGCCAGCAGCTCGGTCGGCAGGGAAGCTTTCTTT. It is translated as CASSSVGREAFF.

V usage is TRBV5-1 and J usage is TRBJ2-1, with TRBD2 matching 11 bases. Trimming took 0 bases from V and 8 from J; bases not matched to a gene: 7. Per the germline V gene, CDR1 is SGHRS and CDR2 is YFSETQ. This CDR3 is 16 amino acids long. DNA of the CDR3: TGCGCCAGCAGCTTGGCCCTACTAGCGGGAGCAGATGAGCAGTTCTTC. Protein: CASSLALLAGADEQFF. The whole variable domain, filled in from reference TRBV5-1 and TRBJ2-1, reads KAGVTQTPRYLIKTRGQQVTLSCSPISGHRSVSWYQQTPGQGLQFLFEYFSETQRNKGNFPGRFSGRQFSNSRSEMNVSTLELGDSALYLCASSLALLAGADEQFFGPGTRLTVL.

The chain has TRBV2 and TRBJ2-7, with TRBD2 matching over 8 bases. Germline V gene data show CDR1 as SNHLY and CDR2 as FYNNEI. The CDR3 is made up of 13 amino acids. V gave up 8 bases and J gave up 1 base; unmatched junction bases: 4. The DNA for the CDR3 is TGTGCCAGCCCCGGGGGGGGTTCCTACGAGCAGTACTTC. Its protein product is CASPGGGSYEQYF. The whole variable domain, remainder taken from reference TRBV2 and TRBJ2-7, is EPEVTQTPSHQVTQMGQEVILRCVPISNHLYFYWYRQILGQKVEFLVSFYNNEISEKSEIFDDQFSVERPDGSNFTLKIRSTKLEDSAMYFCASPGGGSYEQYFGPGTRLTVT.

The rearrangement joins TRBV10-3 to TRBJ1-1, with a possible D match to TRBD1 (5 bases). The V end lost 4 bases, the J end lost 5 bases, and 14 bases lay between the germline ends. The CDR3 consists of 14 residues. Germline V CDR1 and CDR2: ENHRY, SYGVKD. The CDR3 loop reads CAISGGGPRTEAFF. As DNA, the CDR3 is TGTGCCATCAGTGGGGGCGGCCCTAGGACTGAAGCTTTCTTT.

The chain has TRBV28 and TRBJ2-5; 8 bases agree with TRBD2. This CDR3 has 15 amino acids. Losses at the gene ends were 5 bases for V and 7 bases for J; bases not matched to a gene: 12. Germline CDR1 MDHEN, CDR2 SYDVKM. The CDR3 sequence is CASSPGLAGRGTQYF. Written as DNA, the CDR3 is TGTGCCAGCAGTCCCGGACTAGCCGGGAGGGGGACCCAGTACTTC.

The chain combines TRBV15 with TRBJ2-1, with TRBD2 identical over 12 bases. The length of the CDR3 is 17 residues. The J segment lost 8 bases and the V segment lost 4 bases, leaving 12 bases of the junction unmatched. Germline CDR1 LNHNV, CDR2 YYDKDF (reference sequence). The CDR3 is CATSTLAGGIFRDEQFF. For the CDR3, the DNA is TGTGCCACCAGCACACTAGCGGGAGGAATATTTAGGGATGAGCAGTTCTTC.

The chain couples TRBV19 to TRBJ2-5; D is uncertain. Germline V gives CDR1 LNHDA, CDR2 SQIVND (reference sequence). This CDR3 region has 12 residues. V lost 3 bases and J 4 bases, leaving 6 bases between the germline ends. CDR3 nucleotide sequence: TGTGCCAGTAGTATGTCCCGAGAGACCCAGTACTTC. This sequence encodes CASSMSRETQYF. Full variable domain (missing parts from reference TRBV19 and TRBJ2-5): DGGITQSPKYLFRKEGQNVTLSCEQNLNHDAMYWYRQDPGQGLRLIYYSQIVNDFQKGDIAEGYSVSREKKESFPLTVTSAQKNPTAFYLCASSMSRETQYFGPGTRLLVL.

There are a few counts of this clone. CDR3 amino acids: CASSLQGEVELFF. Here the CDR3 DNA reads TGCGCCAGCAGCTTACAGGGGGAAGTGGAACTGTTTTTT. V gene TRBV5-1 combines with J gene TRBJ1-4, with TRBD1 matching 8 bases. The CDR3 extends over 13 amino acids. Per germline, CDR1 SGHRS and CDR2 YFSETQ. The V gene end was trimmed by 2 bases and the J gene end by 12 bases; junction bases not matched to a gene: 6. Full variable domain (remainder filled in from reference TRBV5-1 and TRBJ1-4): KAGVTQTPRYLIKTRGQQVTLSCSPISGHRSVSWYQQTPGQGLQFLFEYFSETQRNKGNFPGRFSGRQFSNSRSEMNVSTLELGDSALYLCASSLQGEVELFFGSGTQLSVL.

This sequence joins TRBV28 and TRBJ1-2; D gene unclear. The CDR3 spans 13 residues. Deletions cut 2 bases from V and 2 bases from J, with 6 bases between. In germline, CDR1 is MDHEN, CDR2 SYDVKM. Here the CDR3 DNA reads TGTGCCAGCAGTTTAGGGCGAAACTATGGCTACACCTTC. As protein: CASSLGRNYGYTF.

The gene calls are TRBV9 and TRBJ1-3, with D uncertain. There are 15 residues in the CDR3. Germline V CDR1 and CDR2: SGDLS, YYNGEE. Trimming took 2 bases from V and 2 from J, leaving 11 bases between them. Here the CDR3 DNA reads TGTGCCAGCAGCGTTGAGGGTTTGGCTGGAAACACCATATATTTT. This translates into CASSVEGLAGNTIYF.